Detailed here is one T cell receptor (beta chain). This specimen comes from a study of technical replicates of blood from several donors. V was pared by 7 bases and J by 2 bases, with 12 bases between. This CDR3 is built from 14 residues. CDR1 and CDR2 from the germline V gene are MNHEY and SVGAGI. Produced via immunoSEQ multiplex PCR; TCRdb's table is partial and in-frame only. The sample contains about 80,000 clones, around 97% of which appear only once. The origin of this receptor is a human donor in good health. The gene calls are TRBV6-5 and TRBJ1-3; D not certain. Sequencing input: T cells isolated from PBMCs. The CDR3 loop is CASTEGVAGNTIYF. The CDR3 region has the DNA TGTGCCAGCACCGAAGGAGTTGCTGGAAACACCATATATTTT.